This entry concerns a single TCR beta chain. This sample is drawn from a study of control samples from healthy donors and cancer patients. Data came from immunoSEQ multiplex PCR; TCRdb stores just in-frame clones and leaves some out. Among roughly 130,000 clones, approximately 91% were seen once, and the ten largest hold roughly 8.7%. The germline V and J ends were trimmed by 1 base and 4 bases, with 11 bases remaining between them. The CDR3 is 15 amino acids. From germline, CDR1 is SGHNT and CDR2 YENEEA. The chain combines TRBV11-3 with TRBJ1-5; tentatively, D is TRBD1 (5 bases). This clonotype was sampled from a woman aged 25 to 45 in good health. Sequenced material: blood. CDR3 sequence: CASSLVMGENQPQHF. CDR3 nucleotide sequence: TGTGCCAGCAGCTTAGTCATGGGGGAGAATCAGCCCCAGCATTTT.